The following is a T cell receptor beta chain sequence with its context. What it binds is unknown. The data were obtained in a study of vaccination and CD4 T cells after COVID-19. Time point meaning: late sampling 161 to 241 days after vaccination in a few convalescent patients. Treatment reported: approximately 9-day PBMC culture with coronavirus spike peptide pools or control peptides (ViraFEST assay). Oncomine TCR Beta short-read sequencing was applied to DNA from cultured CD4+ T cells. TCRdb ran MiXCR on the PCR reads and lists one entry per CDR3 protein. This table has around 25,000 distinct CDR3 sequences, 28% appearing once. The sequences come from CD4+ T cells from blood, cultured in vitro, collected about 7 months after SARS-CoV-2 vaccination. The source of this sequence is a human donor who had recovered from COVID-19.

The CDR3 sequence: CASRSDSYEQYF. CDR3 nucleotides: TGTGCCAGCAGGAGCGACTCCTACGAGCAGTACTTC. The chain employs TRBV6-2 or TRBV6-3 and TRBJ2-7; D gene ambiguous. The CDR3 is made up of 12 amino acids. Trimming removed 6 bases at V and 0 bases at J, with 6 bases between. The germline gives CDR1 MNHEY, CDR2 SVGEGT.